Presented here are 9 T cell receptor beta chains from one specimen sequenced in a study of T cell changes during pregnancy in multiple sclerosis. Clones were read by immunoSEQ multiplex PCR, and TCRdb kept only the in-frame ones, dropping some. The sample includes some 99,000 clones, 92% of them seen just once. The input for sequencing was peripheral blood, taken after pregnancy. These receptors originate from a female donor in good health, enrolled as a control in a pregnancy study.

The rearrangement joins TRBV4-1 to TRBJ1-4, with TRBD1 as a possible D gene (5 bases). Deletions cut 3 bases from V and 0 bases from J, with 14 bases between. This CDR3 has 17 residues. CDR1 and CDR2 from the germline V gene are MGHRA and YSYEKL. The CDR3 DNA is TGCGCCAGCAGCCAGGAAACAGTAGGGGCAACTAATGAAAAACTGTTTTTT. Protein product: CASSQETVGATNEKLFF.

CDR3 protein: CAWRGGGQETQYF. The CDR3 DNA reads as TGTGCCTGGAGGGGGGGAGGCCAAGAGACCCAGTACTTC. The rearrangement links TRBV30 to TRBJ2-5; tentatively, D is TRBD2 (6 bases). V lost 3 bases and J lost 1, with 9 bases in between. The CDR3 covers 13 residues. Germline assignment: CDR1 GTSNPN and CDR2 SVGIG (reference sequence).

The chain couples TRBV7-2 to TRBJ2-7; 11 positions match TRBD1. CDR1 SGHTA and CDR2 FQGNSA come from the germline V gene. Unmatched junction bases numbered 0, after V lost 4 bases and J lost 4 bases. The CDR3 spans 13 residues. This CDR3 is CASSWDRGYEQYF. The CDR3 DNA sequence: TGTGCCAGCAGCTGGGACAGGGGGTACGAGCAGTACTTC. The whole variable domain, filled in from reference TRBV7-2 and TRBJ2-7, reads GAGVSQSPSNKVTEKGKDVELRCDPISGHTALYWYRQSLGQGLEFLIYFQGNSAPDKSGLPSDRFSAERTGGSVSTLTIQRTQQEDSAVYLCASSWDRGYEQYFGPGTRLTVT.

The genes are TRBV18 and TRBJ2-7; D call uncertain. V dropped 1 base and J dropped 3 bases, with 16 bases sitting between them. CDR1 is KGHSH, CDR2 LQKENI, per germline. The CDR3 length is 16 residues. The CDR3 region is CASSPLAKYRYYEQYF. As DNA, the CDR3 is TGTGCCAGCTCACCACTTGCCAAGTACCGCTACTACGAGCAGTACTTC.

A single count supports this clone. CDR3 coding DNA: TGTGCCAGCAGTGGGGGACAGGGTGGCTATGGCTACACCTTC. Protein product: CASSGGQGGYGYTF. This chain links TRBV2 with TRBJ1-2, with TRBD1 matching over 9 bases. J gave up 4 bases and V 4 bases, and 4 bases lay outside the gene matches. CDR3 length equals 14 residues. CDR1 is SNHLY and CDR2 is FYNNEI in the germline V gene.

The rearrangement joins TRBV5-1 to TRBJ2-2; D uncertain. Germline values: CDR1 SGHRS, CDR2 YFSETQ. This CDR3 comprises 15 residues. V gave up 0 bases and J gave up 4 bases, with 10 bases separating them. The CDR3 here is CASSLDTASTGELFF. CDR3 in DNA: TGCGCCAGCAGCTTGGATACAGCCTCCACCGGGGAGCTGTTTTTT.

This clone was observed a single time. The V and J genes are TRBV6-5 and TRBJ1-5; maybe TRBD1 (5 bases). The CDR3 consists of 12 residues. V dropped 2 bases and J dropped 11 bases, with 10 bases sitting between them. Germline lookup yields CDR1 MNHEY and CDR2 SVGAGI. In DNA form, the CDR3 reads TGTGCCAGCAGTTACCCGGGGGGAGCCCAGCATTTT. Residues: CASSYPGGAQHF.

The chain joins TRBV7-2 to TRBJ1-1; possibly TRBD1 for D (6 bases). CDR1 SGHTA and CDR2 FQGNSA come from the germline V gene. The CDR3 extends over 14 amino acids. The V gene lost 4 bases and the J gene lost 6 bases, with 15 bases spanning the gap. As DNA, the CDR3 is TGTGCCAGCAGCTCCCGGTTAGGGGGTCCTGAAGCTTTCTTT. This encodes CASSSRLGGPEAFF.

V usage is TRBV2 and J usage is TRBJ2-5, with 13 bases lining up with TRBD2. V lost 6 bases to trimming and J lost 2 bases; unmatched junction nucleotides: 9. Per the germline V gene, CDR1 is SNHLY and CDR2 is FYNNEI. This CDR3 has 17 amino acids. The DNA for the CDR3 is TGTGCCAGCAGCCTTAGACTAGCGGGAGGCCCACAAGAGACCCAGTACTTC. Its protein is CASSLRLAGGPQETQYF.